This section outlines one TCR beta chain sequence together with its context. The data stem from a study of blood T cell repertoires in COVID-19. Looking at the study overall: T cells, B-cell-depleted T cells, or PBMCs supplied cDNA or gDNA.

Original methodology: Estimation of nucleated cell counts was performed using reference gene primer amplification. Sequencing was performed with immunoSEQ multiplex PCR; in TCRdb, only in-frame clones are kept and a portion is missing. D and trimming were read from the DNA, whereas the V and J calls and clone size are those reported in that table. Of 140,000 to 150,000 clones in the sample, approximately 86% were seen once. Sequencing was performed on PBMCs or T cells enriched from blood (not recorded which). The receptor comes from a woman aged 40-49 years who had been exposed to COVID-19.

The CDR3 protein is CATNRDTFPGANVLTF. The DNA of the CDR3 is TGTGCCACCAATCGGGACACCTTTCCTGGGGCCAACGTCCTGACTTTC. The chain combines TRBV10-3 with TRBJ2-6, with a tentative D call TRBD1 (6 bases). Per the germline V gene, CDR1 is ENHRY and CDR2 is SYGVKD. The CDR3 has 16 residues. Trimming cost V 10 bases and J 2 bases, with 18 bases left between them.